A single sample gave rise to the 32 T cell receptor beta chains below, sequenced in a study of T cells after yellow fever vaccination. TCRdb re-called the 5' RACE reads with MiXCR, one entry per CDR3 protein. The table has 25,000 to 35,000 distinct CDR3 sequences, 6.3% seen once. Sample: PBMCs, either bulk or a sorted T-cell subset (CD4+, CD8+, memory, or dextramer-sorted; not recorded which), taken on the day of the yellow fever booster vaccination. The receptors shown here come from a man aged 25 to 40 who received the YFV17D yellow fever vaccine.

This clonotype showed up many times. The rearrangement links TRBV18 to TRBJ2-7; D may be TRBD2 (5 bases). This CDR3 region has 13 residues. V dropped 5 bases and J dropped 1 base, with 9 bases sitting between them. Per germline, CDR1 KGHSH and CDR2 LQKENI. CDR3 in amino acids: CASSLERSYEQYF. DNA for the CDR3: TGTGCCAGCTCATTAGAGCGGTCCTACGAGCAGTACTTC. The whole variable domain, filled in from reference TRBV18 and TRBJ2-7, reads NAGVMQNPRHLVRRRGQEARLRCSPMKGHSHVYWYRQLPEEGLKFMVYLQKENIIDESGMPKERFSAEFPKEGPSILRIQQVVRGDSAAYFCASSLERSYEQYFGPGTRLTVT.

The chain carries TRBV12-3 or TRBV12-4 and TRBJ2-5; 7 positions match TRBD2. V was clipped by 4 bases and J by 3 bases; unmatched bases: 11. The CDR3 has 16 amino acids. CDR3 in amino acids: CASSSLTGGREETQYF. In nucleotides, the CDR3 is TGTGCCAGCAGTTCTCTAACGGGAGGTCGGGAAGAGACCCAGTACTTC.

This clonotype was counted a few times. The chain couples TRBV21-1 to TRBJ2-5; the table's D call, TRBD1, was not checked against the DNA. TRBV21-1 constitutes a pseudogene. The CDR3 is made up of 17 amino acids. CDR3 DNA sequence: TGTGCCAGCAGCATAGGGACAGGCTCTGGGTACCAAGAGACCCAGTACTTC. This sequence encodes CASSIGTGSGYQETQYF.

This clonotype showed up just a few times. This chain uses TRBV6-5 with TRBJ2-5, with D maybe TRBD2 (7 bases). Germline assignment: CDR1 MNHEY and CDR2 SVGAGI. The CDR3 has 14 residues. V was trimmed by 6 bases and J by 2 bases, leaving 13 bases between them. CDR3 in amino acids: CASRGGGSQETQYF. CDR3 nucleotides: TGTGCCAGCAGGGGGGGGGGCAGTCAAGAGACCCAGTACTTC.

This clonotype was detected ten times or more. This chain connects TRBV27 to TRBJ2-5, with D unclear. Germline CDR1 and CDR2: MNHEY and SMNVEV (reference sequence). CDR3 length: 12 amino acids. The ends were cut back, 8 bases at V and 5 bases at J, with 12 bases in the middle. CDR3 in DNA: TGTGCCAGCGCTTCCGGTCGGGAGACCCAGTACTTC. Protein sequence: CASASGRETQYF.

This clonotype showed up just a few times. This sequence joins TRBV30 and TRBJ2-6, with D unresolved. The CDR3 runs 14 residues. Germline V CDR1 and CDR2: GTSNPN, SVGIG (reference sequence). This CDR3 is CAKDQVSGANVLTF. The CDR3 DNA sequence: TGTGCTAAGGACCAGGTCTCTGGGGCCAACGTCCTGACTTTC.

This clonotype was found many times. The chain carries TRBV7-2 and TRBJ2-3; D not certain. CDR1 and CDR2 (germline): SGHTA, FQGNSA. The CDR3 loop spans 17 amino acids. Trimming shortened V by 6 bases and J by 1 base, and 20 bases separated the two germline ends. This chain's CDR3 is CASSITGGILGTDTQYF. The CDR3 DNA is TGTGCCAGCAGTATTACGGGTGGAATACTTGGCACAGATACGCAGTATTTT.

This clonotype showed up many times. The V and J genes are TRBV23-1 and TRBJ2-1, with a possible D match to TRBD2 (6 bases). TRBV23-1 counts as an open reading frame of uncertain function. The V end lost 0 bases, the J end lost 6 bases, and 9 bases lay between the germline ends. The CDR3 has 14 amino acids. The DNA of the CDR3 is TGCGCCAGCAGTCAATCGGGAGGAGTCAATGAGCAGTTCTTC. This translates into CASSQSGGVNEQFF.

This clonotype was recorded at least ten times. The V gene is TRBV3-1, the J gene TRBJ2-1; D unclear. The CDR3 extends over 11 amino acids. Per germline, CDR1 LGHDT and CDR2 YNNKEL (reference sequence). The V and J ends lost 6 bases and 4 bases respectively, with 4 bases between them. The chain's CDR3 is CASSVYNEQFF. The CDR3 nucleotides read TGTGCCAGCAGTGTATACAATGAGCAGTTCTTC.

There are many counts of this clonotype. CDR3 sequence: CASSARRREGTDTQYF. DNA for the CDR3: TGTGCCAGCAGCGCTCGTCGGCGGGAGGGAACAGATACGCAGTATTTT. V is TRBV7-8 and J is TRBJ2-3; 9 bases align to TRBD2. This CDR3 spans 16 amino acids. Trimming took 5 bases from V and 3 from J; bases not matched to a gene: 9. Germline CDR1 and CDR2: SGHVS and FQNEAQ.

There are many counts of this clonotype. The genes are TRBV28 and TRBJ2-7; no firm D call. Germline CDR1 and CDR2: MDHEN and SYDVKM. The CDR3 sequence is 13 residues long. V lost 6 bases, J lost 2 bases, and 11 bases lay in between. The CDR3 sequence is CASSVGMTYEQYF. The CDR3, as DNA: TGTGCCAGCAGCGTAGGGATGACCTACGAGCAGTACTTC.

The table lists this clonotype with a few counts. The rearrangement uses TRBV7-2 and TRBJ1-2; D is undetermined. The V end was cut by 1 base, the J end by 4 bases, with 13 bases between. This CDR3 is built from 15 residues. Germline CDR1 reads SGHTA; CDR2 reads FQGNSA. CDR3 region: CASSLEPGASYGYTF. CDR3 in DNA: TGTGCCAGCAGCTTAGAACCGGGCGCGAGCTATGGCTACACCTTC.

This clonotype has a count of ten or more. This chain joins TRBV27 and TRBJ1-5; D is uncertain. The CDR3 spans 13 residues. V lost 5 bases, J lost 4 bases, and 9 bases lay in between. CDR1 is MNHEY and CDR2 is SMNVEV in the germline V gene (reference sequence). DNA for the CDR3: TGTGCCAGCAGTCCCTCCCTGAATCAGCCCCAGCATTTT. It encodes CASSPSLNQPQHF.

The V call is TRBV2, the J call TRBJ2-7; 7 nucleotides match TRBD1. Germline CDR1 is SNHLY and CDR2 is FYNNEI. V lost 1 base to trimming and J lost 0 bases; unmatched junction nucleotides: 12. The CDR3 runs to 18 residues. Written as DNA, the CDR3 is TGTGCCAGCAGTGAAGGTCCGTTGGGACAGCATTTCTCCTACGAGCAGTACTTC. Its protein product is CASSEGPLGQHFSYEQYF.

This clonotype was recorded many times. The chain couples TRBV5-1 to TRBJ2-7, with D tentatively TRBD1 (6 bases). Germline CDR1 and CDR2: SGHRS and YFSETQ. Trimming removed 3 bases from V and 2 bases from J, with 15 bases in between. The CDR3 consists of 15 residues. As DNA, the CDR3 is TGCGCCAGCAGCTCGGCGGTAGGGGGAACCTACGAGCAGTACTTC. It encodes CASSSAVGGTYEQYF.

This chain's CDR3 is CASSFSGGRTEAFF. The CDR3 region has the DNA TGTGCCAGCAGCTTTTCAGGGGGCCGGACTGAAGCTTTCTTT. The chain joins TRBV11-3 to TRBJ1-1, with TRBD1 identical over 8 bases. The CDR3 consists of 14 residues. CDR1 and CDR2 (germline): SGHNT, YENEEA. V shed 3 bases and J 5 bases; nucleotides not matched to a gene: 5.

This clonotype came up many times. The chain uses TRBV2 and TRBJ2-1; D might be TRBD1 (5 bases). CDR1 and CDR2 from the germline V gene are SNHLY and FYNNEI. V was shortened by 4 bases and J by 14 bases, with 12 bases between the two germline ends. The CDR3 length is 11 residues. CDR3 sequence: CASSVRTPEFF. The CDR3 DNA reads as TGTGCCAGCAGTGTGCGGACACCCGAGTTCTTC. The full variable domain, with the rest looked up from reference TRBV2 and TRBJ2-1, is EPEVTQTPSHQVTQMGQEVILRCVPISNHLYFYWYRQILGQKVEFLVSFYNNEISEKSEIFDDQFSVERPDGSNFTLKIRSTKLEDSAMYFCASSVRTPEFFGPGTRLTVL.

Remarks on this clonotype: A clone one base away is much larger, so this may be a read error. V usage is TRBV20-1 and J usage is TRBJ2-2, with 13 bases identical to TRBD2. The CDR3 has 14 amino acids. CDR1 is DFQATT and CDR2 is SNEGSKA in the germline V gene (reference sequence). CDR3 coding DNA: TGCAGTGCCGGGACTAGCGGGAACGCCGGGGAGCTGTTTTTT. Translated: CSAGTSGNAGELFF.

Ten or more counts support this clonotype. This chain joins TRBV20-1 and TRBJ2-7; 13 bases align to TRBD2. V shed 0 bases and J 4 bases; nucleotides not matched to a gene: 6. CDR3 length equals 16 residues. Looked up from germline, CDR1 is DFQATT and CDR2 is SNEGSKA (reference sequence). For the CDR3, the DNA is TGCAGTGCTAGAGATTCCGGGACTAGCGGGATGTACGAGCAGTACTTC. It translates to CSARDSGTSGMYEQYF.

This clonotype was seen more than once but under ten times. The CDR3 reads CASRGFTGNLHEQYF. Written as DNA, the CDR3 is TGTGCCAGCAGGGGATTCACAGGGAATCTCCACGAGCAGTACTTC. The rearrangement joins TRBV28 to TRBJ2-7, with D possibly TRBD1 on 6 matching bases. The CDR3 covers 15 residues. The germline gives CDR1 MDHEN, CDR2 SYDVKM. V was pared by 6 bases and J by 5 bases, with 20 bases between.

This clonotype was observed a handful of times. The CDR3 DNA sequence: TGCAGTGCTGCGGGTAGACTAGACTCCTACGAGCAGTACTTC. Its translation is CSAAGRLDSYEQYF. V and J are TRBV20-1 and TRBJ2-7; TRBD2 might be the D (6 bases). This CDR3 region has 14 residues. Trimming left V 5 bases short and J 0 bases short, with 14 bases between. Germline lookup yields CDR1 DFQATT and CDR2 SNEGSKA (reference sequence).

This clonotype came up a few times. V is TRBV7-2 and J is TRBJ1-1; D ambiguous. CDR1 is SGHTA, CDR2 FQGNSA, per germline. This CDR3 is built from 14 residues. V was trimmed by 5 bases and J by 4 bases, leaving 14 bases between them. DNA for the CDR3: TGTGCCAGCAGCCTCTGGACGGTGCTCACTGAAGCTTTCTTT. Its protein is CASSLWTVLTEAFF.

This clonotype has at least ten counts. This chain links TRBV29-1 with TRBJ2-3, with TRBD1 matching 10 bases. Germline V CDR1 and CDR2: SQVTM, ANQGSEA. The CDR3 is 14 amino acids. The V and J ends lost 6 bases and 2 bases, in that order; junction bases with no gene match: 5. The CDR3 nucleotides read TGCAGCGTGGGGACAGGGGCTAACACAGATACGCAGTATTTT. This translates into CSVGTGANTDTQYF.

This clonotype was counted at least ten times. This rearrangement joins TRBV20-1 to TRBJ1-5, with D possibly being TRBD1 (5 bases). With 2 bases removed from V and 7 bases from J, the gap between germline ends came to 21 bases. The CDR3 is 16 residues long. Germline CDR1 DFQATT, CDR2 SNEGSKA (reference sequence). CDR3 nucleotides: TGCAGTGCTAGAATGGTAGGCCAGGGTGGCTGGCAGCCCCAGCATTTT. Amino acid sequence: CSARMVGQGGWQPQHF.

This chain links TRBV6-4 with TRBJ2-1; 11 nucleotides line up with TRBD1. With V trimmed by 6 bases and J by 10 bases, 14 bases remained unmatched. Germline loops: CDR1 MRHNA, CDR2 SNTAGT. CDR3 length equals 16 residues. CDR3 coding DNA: TGTGCCAGCAGCCCCACCCCGGGACAGGGGGTCGGCGAGCAGTTCTTC. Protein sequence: CASSPTPGQGVGEQFF.

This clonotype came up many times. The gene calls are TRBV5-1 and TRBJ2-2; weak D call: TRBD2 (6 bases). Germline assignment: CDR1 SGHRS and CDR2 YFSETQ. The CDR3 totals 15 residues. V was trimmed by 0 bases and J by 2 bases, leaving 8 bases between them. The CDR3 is CASSLAGANTGELFF. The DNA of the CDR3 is TGCGCCAGCAGCTTGGCGGGAGCCAACACCGGGGAGCTGTTTTTT.

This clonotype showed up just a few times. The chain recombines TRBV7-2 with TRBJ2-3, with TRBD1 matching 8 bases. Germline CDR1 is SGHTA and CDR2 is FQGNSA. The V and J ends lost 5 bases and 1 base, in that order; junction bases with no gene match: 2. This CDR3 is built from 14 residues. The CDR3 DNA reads TGTGCCAGCAGCCCGGACAGGGGCACAGATACGCAGTATTTT. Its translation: CASSPDRGTDTQYF.

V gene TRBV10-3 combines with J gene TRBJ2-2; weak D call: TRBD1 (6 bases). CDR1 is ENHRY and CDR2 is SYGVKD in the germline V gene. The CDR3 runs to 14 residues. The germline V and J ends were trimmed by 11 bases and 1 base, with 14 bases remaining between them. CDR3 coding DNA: TGTGCCGTCCGGTTGGGACAGAACACCGGGGAGCTGTTTTTT. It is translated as CAVRLGQNTGELFF.

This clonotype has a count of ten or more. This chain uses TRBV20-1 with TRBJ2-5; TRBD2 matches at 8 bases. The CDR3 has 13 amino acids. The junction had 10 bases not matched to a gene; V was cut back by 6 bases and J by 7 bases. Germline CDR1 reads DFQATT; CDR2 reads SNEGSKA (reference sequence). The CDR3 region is CSALAGRGGTQYF. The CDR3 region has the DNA TGCAGTGCGCTAGCGGGTCGGGGGGGGACCCAGTACTTC.

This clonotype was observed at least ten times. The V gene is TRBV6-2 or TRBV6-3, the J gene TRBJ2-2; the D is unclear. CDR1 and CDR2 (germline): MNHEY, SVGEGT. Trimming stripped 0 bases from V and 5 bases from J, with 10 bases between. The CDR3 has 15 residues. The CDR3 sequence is CASSYSVGWTGELFF. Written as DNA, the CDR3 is TGTGCCAGCAGTTACTCGGTTGGATGGACCGGGGAGCTGTTTTTT.

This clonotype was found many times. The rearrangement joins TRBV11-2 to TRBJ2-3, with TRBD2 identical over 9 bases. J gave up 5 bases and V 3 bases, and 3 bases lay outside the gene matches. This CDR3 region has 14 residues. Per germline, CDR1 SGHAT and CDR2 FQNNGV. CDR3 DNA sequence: TGTGCCAGCAGCTTTTCAGCGGGGGGAGATACGCAGTATTTT. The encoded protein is CASSFSAGGDTQYF.

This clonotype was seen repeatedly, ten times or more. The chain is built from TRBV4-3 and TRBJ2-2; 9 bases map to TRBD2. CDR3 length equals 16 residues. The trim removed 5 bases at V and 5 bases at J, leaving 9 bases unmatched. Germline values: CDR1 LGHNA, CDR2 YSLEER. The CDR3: CASSSLNSGRTGELFF. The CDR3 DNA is TGCGCCAGCAGCTCCCTTAATAGCGGGAGAACCGGGGAGCTGTTTTTT.